This T cell receptor (beta chain) was sequenced in a study of T cells in women clearing cervical HPV infection. Sequenced by immunoSEQ multiplex PCR; TCRdb stores in-frame clones only, minus some. In all, the sample yields under 50,000 clones. About this clone itself: The sequence runs out 3 residues before the end of the CDR3; the remainder is reconstructed from the germline J gene.

Trimming stripped 2 bases from V and 7 bases from J, with 15 bases between. The germline V gene has CDR1 MNHEY and CDR2 SVGEGT. The CDR3 consists of 15 residues. This sequence was found in a woman between 18 and 69 years old with a cervical HPV16 infection that either progressed to CIN3+ or cleared (not recorded which). Source material: blood buffy coat. This rearrangement joins TRBV6-2 or TRBV6-3 to TRBJ2-1; D is perhaps TRBD1 (6 bases). The CDR3 sequence is CASSYGTNKRNEQFF. The CDR3 DNA, read in part, is TGTGCCAGCAGTTACGGGACAAACAAACGGAATGAG.